This T cell receptor (beta chain) was identified during a study of shared T cell receptors in the human thymus. Trimming stripped 4 bases from V and 5 bases from J, with 9 bases between. The CDR3 totals 13 residues. Germline CDR1 is SGHNT and CDR2 is YENEEA. Here immunoSEQ multiplex PCR was the method, and the copy in TCRdb shows in-frame clones only, minus some. The profile shows hundreds of thousands of clones, around 87% of them singletons. This same sample was also part of a study on human thymus T cells. From that paper: Thymic and blood repertoires appeared to show biased V and J gene usage. Unrelated individuals were reported by related research to share highly overlapping thymic repertoires.

The sequenced sample was thymocytes. The J gene is TRBJ2-1, the V gene TRBV11-3; tentatively, D is TRBD2 (6 bases). The receptor was isolated from a boy under two years old with a congenital heart defect. The CDR3: CASSSSENNEQFF. In DNA form, the CDR3 reads TGTGCCAGCAGCTCTAGCGAAAACAATGAGCAGTTCTTC.